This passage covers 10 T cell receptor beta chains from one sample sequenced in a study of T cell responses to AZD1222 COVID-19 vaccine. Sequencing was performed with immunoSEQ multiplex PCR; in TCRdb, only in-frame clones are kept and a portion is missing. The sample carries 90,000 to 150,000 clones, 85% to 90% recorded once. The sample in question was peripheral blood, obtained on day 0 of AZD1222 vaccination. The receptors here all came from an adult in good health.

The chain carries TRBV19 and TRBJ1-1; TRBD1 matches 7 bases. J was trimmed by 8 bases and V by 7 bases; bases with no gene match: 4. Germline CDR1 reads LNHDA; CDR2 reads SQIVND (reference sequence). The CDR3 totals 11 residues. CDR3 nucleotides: TGTGCCAGTAAGGCAGGGGGGGAAGCTTTCTTT. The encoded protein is CASKAGGEAFF.

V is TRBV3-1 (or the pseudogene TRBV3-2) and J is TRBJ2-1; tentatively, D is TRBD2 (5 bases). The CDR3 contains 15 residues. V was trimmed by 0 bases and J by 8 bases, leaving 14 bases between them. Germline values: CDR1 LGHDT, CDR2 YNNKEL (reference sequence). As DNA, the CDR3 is TGTGCCAGCAGCCAAGATAGGGCAATGGGAGATGAGCAGTTCTTC. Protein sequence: CASSQDRAMGDEQFF.

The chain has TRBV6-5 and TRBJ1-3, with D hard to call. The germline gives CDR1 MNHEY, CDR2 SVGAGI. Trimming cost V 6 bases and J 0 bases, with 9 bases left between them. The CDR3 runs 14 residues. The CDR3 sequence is CASSALNSGNTIYF. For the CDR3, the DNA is TGTGCCAGCAGCGCCCTAAACTCTGGAAACACCATATATTTT.

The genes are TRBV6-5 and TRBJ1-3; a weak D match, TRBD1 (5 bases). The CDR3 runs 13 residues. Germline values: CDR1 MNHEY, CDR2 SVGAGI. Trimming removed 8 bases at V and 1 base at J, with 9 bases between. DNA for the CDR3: TGTGCCAGCCGACAGATTTCTGGAAACACCATATATTTT. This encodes CASRQISGNTIYF.

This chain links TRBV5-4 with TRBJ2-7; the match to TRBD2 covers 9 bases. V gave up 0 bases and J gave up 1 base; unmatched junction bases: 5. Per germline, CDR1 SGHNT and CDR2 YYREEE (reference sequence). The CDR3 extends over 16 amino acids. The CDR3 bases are TGTGCCAGCAGCTTGGCCGCTAGCGGGATATCCTACGAGCAGTACTTC. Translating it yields CASSLAASGISYEQYF.

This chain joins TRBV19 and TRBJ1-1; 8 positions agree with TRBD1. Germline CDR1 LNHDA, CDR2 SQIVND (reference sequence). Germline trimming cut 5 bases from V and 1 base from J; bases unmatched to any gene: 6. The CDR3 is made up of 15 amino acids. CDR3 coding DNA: TGTGCCAGTAGTTATGTTGGGACAGGGAACACTGAAGCTTTCTTT. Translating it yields CASSYVGTGNTEAFF.

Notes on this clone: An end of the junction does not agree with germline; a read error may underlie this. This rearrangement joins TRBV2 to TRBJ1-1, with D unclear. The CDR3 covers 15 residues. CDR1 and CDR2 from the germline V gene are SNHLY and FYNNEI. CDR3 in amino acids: CASSEALIWNSEAFF. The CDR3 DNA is TGTGCCAGCAGTGAAGCGCTTATTTGGAACTCTGAAGCTTTCTTT.

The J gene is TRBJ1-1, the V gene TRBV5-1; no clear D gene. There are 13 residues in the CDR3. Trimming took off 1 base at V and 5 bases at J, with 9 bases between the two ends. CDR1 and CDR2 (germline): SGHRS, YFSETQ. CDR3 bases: TGCGCCAGCAGCTTGCTTCGGGGAACTGAAGCTTTCTTT. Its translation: CASSLLRGTEAFF.

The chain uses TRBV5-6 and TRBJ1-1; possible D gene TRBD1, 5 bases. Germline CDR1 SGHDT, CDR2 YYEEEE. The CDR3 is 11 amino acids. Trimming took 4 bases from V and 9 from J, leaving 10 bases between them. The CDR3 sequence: CASSLGGKAFF. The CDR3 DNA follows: TGTGCCAGCAGCCTGGGGGGGAAAGCTTTCTTT.

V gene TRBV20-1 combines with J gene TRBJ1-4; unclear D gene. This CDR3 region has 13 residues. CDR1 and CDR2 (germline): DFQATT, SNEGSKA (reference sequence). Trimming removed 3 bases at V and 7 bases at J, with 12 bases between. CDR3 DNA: TGCAGTGCTAGTCAGGCAGCCTTTGAAAAACTGTTTTTT. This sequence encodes CSASQAAFEKLFF.